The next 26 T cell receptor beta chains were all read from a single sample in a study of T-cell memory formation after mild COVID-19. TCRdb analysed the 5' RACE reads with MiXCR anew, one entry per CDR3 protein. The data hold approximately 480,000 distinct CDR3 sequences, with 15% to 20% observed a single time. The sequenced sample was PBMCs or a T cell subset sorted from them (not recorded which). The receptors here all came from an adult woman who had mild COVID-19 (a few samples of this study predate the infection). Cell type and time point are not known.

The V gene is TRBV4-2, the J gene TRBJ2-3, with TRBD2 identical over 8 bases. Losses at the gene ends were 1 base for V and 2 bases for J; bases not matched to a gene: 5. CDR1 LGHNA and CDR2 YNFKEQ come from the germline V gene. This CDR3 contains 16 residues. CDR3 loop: CASSQVGSGVTDTQYF. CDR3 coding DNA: TGTGCCAGCAGCCAAGTGGGTAGCGGGGTCACAGATACGCAGTATTTT.

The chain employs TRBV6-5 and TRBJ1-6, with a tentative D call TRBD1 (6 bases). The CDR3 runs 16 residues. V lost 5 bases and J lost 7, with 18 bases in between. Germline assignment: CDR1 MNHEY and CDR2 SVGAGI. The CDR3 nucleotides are TGTGCCAGCAGTAAAGGACAGTTAGCGCCGAATTCACCCCTCCACTTT. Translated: CASSKGQLAPNSPLHF.

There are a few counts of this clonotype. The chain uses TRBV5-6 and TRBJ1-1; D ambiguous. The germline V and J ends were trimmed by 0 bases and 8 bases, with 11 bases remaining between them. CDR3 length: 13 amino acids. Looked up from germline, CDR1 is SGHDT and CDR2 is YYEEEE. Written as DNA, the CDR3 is TGTGCCAGCAGCTTGGTGGCGGCAGACGAAGCTTTCTTT. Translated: CASSLVAADEAFF.

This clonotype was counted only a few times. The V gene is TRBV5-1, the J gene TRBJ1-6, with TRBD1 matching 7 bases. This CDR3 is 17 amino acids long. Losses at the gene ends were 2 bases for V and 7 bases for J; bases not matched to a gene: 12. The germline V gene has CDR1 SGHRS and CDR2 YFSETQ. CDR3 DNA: TGCGCCAGCAGCTTAACCCCACAGACAGGGATCAATTCACCCCTCCACTTT. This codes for CASSLTPQTGINSPLHF.

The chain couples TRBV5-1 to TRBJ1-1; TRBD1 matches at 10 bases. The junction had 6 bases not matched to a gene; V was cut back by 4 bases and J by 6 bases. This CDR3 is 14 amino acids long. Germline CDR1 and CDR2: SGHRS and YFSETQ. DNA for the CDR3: TGCGCCAGCAGCAGGACAGGGGGTTTCGCTGAAGCTTTCTTT. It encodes CASSRTGGFAEAFF. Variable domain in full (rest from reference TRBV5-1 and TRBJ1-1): KAGVTQTPRYLIKTRGQQVTLSCSPISGHRSVSWYQQTPGQGLQFLFEYFSETQRNKGNFPGRFSGRQFSNSRSEMNVSTLELGDSALYLCASSRTGGFAEAFFGQGTRLTVV.

The CDR3 nucleotides read TGCGCCAGCAGCTTGTCCCCAGTGCCCGATGAGCAGTTCTTC. Its protein is CASSLSPVPDEQFF. The chain has TRBV5-1 and TRBJ2-1; the D is unclear. The CDR3 totals 14 residues. V dropped 1 base and J dropped 8 bases, with 13 bases sitting between them. CDR1 and CDR2 from the germline V gene are SGHRS and YFSETQ.

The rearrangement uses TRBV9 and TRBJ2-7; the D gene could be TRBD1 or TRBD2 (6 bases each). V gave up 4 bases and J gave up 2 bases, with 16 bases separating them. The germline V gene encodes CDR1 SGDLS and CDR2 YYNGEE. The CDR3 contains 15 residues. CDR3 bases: TGTGCCAGCAGCCCAAGGGAGGACAGCACCTACGAGCAGTACTTC. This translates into CASSPREDSTYEQYF. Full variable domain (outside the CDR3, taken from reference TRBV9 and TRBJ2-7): DSGVTQTPKHLITATGQRVTLRCSPRSGDLSVYWYQQSLDQGLQFLIQYYNGEERAKGNILERFSAQQFPDLHSELNLSSLELGDSALYFCASSPREDSTYEQYFGPGTRLTVT.

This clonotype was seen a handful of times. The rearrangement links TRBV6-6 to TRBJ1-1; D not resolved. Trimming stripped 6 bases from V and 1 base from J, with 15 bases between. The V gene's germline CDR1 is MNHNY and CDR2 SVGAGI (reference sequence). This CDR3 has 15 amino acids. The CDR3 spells CASSLTAAENTEAFF. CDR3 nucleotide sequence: TGTGCCAGCAGCCTCACGGCGGCGGAGAACACTGAAGCTTTCTTT.

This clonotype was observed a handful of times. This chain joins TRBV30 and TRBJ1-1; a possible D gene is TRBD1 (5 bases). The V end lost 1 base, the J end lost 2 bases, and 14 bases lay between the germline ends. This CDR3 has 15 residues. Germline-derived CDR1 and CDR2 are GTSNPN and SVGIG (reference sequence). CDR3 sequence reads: CAWSAYGGGNTEAFF. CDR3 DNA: TGTGCCTGGAGTGCCTACGGCGGGGGAAACACTGAAGCTTTCTTT.

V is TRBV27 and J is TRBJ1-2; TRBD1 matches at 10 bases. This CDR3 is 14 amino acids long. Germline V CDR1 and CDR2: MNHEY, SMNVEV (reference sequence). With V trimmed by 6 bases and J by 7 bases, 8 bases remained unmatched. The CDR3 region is CASRHRQGAGGYTF. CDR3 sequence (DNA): TGTGCCAGCAGACACCGACAGGGGGCGGGTGGCTACACCTTC.

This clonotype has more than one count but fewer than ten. CDR3 in amino acids: CASSPMAGGNDYGYTF. For the CDR3, the DNA is TGTGCCAGCAGTCCCATGGCAGGGGGAAATGACTATGGCTACACCTTC. The rearrangement uses TRBV6-1 and TRBJ1-2, with 7 bases identical to TRBD1. The ends lost 5 bases at V and 3 bases at J; junction bases unmatched: 12. The CDR3 is 16 amino acids. Germline V gene lookup returns CDR1 MNHNS and CDR2 SASEGT.

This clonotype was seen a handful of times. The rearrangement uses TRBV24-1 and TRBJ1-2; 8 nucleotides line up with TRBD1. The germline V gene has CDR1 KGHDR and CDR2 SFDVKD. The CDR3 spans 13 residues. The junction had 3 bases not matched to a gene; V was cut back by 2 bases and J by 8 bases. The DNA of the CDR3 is TGTGCCACCAGTGATTGGGACAGGACCGGCTACACCTTC. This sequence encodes CATSDWDRTGYTF.

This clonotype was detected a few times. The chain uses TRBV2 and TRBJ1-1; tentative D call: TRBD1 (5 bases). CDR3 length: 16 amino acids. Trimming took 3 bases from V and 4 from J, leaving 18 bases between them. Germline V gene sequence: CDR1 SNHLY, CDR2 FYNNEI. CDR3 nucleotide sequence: TGTGCCAGCAGTGATGAGAGGGGCCCCCTCCCCACTGAAGCTTTCTTT. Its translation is CASSDERGPLPTEAFF.

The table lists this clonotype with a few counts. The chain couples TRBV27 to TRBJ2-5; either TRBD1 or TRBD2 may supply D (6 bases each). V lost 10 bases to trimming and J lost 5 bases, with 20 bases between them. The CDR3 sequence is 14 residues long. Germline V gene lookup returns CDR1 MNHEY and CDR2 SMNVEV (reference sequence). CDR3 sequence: CATRGAQGRETQYF. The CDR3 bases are TGTGCCACCCGAGGGGCCCAGGGGAGGGAGACCCAGTACTTC.

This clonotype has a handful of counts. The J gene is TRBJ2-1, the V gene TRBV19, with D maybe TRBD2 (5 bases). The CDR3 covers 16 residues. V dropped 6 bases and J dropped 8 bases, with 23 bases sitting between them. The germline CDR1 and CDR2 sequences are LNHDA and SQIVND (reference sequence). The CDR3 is CASSSRTERRNDEQFF. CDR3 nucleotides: TGTGCCAGTAGCAGCCGGACTGAGCGTAGGAACGATGAGCAGTTCTTC.

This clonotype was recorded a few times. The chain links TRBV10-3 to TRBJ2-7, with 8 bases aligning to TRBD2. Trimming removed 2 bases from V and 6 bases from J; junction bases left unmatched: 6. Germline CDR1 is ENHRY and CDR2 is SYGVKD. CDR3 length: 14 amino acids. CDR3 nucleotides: TGTGCCATCAGTGAGATTGCGGGGGGCTCCGAGCAGTACTTC. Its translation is CAISEIAGGSEQYF.

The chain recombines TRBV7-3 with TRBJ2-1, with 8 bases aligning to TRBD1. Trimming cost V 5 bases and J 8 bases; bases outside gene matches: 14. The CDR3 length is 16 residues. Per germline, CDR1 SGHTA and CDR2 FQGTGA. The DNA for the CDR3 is TGTGCCAGCAGCCCTAATCCCTCGGGACAGGTCCATGAGCAGTTCTTC. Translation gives CASSPNPSGQVHEQFF. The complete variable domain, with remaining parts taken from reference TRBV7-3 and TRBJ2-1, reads GAGVSQTPSNKVTEKGKYVELRCDPISGHTALYWYRQSLGQGPEFLIYFQGTGAADDSGLPNDRFFAVRPEGSVSTLKIQRTERGDSAVYLCASSPNPSGQVHEQFFGPGTRLTVL.

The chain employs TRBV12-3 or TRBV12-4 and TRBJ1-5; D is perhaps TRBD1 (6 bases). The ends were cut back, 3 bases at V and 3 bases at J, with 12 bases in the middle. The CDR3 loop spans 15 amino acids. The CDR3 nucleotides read TGTGCCAGCAGTTTCGGACGGGGGCCCAATCAGCCCCAGCATTTT. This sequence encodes CASSFGRGPNQPQHF.

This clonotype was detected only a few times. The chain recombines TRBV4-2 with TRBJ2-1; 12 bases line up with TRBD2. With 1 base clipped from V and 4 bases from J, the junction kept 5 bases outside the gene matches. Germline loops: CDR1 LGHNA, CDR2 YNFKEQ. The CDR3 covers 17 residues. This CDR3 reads CASSQASGRVLYNEQFF. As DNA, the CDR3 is TGTGCCAGCAGCCAAGCTAGCGGGAGGGTCCTTTACAATGAGCAGTTCTTC.

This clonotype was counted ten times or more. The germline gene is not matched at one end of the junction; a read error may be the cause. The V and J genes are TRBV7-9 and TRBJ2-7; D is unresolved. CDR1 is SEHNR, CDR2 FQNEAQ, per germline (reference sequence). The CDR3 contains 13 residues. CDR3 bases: TGCGCCAGCAGCTTGGCCGGGCTCTACGAGCAGTACTTC. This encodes CASSLAGLYEQYF.

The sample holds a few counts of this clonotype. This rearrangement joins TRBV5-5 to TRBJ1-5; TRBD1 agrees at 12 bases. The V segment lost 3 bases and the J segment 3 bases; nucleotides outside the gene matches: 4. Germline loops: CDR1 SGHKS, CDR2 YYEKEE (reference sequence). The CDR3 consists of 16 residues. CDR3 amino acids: CASSYLGQGANQPQHF. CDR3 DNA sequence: TGTGCCAGCAGCTACTTGGGACAGGGGGCCAATCAGCCCCAGCATTTT. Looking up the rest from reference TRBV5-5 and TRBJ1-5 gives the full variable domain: DAGVTQSPTHLIKTRGQQVTLRCSPISGHKSVSWYQQVLGQGPQFIFQYYEKEERGRGNFPDRFSARQFPNYSSELNVNALLLGDSALYLCASSYLGQGANQPQHFGDGTRLSIL.

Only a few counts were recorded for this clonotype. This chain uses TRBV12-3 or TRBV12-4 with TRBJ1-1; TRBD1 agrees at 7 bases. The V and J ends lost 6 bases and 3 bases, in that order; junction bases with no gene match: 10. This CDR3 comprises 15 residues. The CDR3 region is CASRLWDSLDTEAFF. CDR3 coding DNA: TGTGCCAGCAGGCTATGGGACAGCTTAGACACTGAAGCTTTCTTT.

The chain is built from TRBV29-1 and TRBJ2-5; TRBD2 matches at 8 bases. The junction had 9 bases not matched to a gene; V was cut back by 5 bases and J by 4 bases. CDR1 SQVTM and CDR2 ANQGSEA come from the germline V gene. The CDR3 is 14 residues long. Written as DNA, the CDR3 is TGCAGCGTTAGCGTCGGGGGGGGCGTAGAGACCCAGTACTTC. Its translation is CSVSVGGGVETQYF.

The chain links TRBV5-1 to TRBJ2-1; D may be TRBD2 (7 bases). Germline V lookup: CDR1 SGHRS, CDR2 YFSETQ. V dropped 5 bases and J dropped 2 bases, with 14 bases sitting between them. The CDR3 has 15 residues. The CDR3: CASRGGRSAYNEQFF. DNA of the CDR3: TGCGCCAGCAGGGGGGGGCGGTCCGCCTACAATGAGCAGTTCTTC.

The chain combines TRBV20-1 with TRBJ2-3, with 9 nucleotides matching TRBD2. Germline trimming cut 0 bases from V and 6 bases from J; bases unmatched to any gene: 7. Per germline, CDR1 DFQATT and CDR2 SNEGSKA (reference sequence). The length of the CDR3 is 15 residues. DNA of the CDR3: TGCAGTGCTAGAGACGGCGGGAGGGCCTGGGATACGCAGTATTTT. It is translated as CSARDGGRAWDTQYF.

CDR3: CASSLTSGSAYNEQFF. In DNA, the CDR3 is TGTGCCAGCTCGCTGACTAGCGGGAGCGCCTACAATGAGCAGTTCTTC. The chain is built from TRBV18 and TRBJ2-1; 12 bases match TRBD2. The CDR3 contains 16 residues. Trimming cost V 6 bases and J 2 bases; bases outside gene matches: 5. Germline V lookup: CDR1 KGHSH, CDR2 LQKENI.